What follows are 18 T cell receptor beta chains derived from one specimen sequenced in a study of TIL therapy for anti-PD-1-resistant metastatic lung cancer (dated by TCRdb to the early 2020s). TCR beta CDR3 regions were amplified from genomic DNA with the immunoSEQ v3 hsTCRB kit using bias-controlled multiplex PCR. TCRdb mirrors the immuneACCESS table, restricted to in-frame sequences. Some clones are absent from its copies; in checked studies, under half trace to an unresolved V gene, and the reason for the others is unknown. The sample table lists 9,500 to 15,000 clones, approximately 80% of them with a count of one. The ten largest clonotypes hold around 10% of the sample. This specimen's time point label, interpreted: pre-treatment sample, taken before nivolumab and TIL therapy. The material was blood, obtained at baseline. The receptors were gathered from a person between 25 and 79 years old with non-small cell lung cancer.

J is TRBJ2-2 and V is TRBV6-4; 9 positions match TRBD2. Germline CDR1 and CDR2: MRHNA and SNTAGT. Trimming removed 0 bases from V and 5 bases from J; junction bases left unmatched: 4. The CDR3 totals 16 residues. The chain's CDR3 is CASSDSSGSGTGELFF. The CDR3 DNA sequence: TGTGCCAGCAGTGACTCTAGCGGGAGCGGTACCGGGGAGCTGTTTTTT.

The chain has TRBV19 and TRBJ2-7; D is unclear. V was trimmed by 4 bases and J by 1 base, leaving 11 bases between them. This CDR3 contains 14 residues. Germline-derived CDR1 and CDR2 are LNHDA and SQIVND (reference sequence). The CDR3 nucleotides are TGTGCCAGTAGTAAGGTGGCCCGATCCTACGAGCAGTACTTC. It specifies CASSKVARSYEQYF.

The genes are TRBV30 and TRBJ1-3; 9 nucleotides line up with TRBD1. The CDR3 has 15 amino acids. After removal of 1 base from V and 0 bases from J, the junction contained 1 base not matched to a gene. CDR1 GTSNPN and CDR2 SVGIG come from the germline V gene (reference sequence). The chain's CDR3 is CAWSGDRASGNTIYF. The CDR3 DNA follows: TGTGCCTGGAGTGGGGACAGGGCCTCTGGAAACACCATATATTTT. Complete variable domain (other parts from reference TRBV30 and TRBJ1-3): SQTIHQWPATLVQPVGSPLSLECTVEGTSNPNLYWYRQAAGRGLQLLFYSVGIGQISSEVPQNLSASRPQDRQFILSSKKLLLSDSGFYLCAWSGDRASGNTIYFGEGSWLTVV.

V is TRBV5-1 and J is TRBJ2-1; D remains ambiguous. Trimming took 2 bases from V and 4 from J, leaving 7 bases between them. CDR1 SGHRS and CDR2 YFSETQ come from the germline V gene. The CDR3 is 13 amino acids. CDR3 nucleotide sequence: TGCGCCAGCAGCTTCGCGGATTACAATGAGCAGTTCTTC. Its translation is CASSFADYNEQFF.

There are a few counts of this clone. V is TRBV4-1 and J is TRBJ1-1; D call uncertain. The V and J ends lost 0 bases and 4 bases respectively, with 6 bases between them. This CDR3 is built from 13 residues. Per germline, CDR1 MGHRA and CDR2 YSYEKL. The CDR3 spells CASSQEVPTEAFF. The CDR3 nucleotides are TGCGCCAGCAGCCAAGAAGTACCCACTGAAGCTTTCTTT.

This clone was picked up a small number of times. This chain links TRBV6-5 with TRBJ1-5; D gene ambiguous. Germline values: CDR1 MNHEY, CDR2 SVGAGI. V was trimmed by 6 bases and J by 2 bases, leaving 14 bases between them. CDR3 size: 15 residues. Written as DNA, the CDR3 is TGTGCCAGCAGCATGACCTGGGCGGGCAATCAGCCCCAGCATTTT. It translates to CASSMTWAGNQPQHF.

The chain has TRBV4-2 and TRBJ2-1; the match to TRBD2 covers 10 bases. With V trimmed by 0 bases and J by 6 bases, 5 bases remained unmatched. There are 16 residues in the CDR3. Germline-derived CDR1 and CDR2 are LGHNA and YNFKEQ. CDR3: CASSQDESSGSNEQFF. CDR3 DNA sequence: TGTGCCAGCAGCCAAGATGAGTCTAGCGGGAGCAATGAGCAGTTCTTC.

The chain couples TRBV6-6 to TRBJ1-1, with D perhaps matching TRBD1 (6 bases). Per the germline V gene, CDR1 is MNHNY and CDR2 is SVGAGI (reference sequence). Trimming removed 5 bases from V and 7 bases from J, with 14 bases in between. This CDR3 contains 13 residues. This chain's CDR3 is CASSRGREGEAFF. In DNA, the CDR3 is TGTGCCAGCAGTCGGGGGCGGGAGGGTGAAGCTTTCTTT.

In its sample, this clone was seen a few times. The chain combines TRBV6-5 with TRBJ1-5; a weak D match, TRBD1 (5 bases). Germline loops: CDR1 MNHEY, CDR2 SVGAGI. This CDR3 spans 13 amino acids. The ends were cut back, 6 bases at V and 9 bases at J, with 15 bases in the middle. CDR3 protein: CASRSTDRGPQHF. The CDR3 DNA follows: TGTGCCAGCAGGTCGACAGATCGCGGGCCCCAGCATTTT.

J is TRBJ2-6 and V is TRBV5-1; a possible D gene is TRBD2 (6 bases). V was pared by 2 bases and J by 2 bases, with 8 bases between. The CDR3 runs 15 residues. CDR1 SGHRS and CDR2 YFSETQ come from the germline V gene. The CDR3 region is CASSFGTPGANVLTF. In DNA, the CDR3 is TGCGCCAGCAGCTTCGGGACTCCTGGGGCCAACGTCCTGACTTTC.

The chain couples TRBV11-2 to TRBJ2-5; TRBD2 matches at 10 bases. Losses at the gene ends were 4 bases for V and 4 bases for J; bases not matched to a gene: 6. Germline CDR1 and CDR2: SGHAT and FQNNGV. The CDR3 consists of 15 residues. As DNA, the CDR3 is TGTGCCAGCAGCTCGCCTAGCGGGGGCGGAGAGACCCAGTACTTC. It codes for CASSSPSGGGETQYF. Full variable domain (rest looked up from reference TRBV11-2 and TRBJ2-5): EAGVAQSPRYKIIEKRQSVAFWCNPISGHATLYWYQQILGQGPKLLIQFQNNGVVDDSQLPKDRFSAERLKGVDSTLKIQPAKLEDSAVYLCASSSPSGGGETQYFGPGTRLLVL.

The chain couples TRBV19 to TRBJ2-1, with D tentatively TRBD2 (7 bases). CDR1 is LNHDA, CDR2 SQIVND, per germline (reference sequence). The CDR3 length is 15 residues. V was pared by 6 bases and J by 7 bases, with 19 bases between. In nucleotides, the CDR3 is TGTGCCAGTAGGGGAGGGGGAGGGCTAGTGAATGAGCAGTTCTTC. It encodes CASRGGGGLVNEQFF.

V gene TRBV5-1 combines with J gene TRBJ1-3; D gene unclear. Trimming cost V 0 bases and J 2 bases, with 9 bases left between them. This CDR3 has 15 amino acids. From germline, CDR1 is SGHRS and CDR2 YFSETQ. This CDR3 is CASSLATIPGNTIYF. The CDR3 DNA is TGCGCCAGCAGCTTGGCGACAATACCTGGAAACACCATATATTTT.

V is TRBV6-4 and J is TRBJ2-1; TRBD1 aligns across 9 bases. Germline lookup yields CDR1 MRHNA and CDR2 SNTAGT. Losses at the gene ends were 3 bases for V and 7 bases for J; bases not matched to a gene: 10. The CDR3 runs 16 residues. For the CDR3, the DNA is TGTGCCAGCAGTGAATCCCCCGGGACAGGGTCGAATGAGCAGTTCTTC. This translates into CASSESPGTGSNEQFF.

The DNA of the CDR3 is TGTGCCAGCTCACCACTCGACAGGGAGAACACTGAAGCTTTCTTT. It specifies CASSPLDRENTEAFF. The rearrangement links TRBV18 to TRBJ1-1, with 7 bases identical to TRBD1. Germline values: CDR1 KGHSH, CDR2 LQKENI. This CDR3 spans 15 amino acids. J was trimmed by 1 base and V by 1 base; bases with no gene match: 3.

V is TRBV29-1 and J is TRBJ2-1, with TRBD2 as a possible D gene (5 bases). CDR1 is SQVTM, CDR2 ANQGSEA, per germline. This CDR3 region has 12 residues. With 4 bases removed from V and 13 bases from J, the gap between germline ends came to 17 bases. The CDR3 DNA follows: TGCAGCGTTGGGTGGGAGCGGTCCAGTCAGTTCTTC. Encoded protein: CSVGWERSSQFF.

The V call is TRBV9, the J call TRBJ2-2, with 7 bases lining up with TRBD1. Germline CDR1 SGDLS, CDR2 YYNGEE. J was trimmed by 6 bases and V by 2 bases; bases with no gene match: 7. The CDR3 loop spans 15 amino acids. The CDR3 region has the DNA TGTGCCAGCAGCGTGGGTGTTGGACAGGCCGGGGAGCTGTTTTTT. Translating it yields CASSVGVGQAGELFF.

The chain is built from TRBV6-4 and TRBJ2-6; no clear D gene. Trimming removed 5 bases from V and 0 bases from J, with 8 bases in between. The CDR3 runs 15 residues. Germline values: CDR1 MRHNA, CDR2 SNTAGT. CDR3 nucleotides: TGTGCCAGCAGTCCCAGCCACTCTGGGGCCAACGTCCTGACTTTC. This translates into CASSPSHSGANVLTF.